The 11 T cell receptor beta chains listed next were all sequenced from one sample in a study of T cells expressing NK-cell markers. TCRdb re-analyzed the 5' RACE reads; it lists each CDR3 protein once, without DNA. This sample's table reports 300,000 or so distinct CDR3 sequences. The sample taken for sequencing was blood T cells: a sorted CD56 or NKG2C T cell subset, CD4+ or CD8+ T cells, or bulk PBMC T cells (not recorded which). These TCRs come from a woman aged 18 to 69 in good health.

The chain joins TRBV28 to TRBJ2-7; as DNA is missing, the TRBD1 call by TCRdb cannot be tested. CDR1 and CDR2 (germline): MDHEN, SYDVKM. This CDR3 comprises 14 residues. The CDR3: CASSPWTGLYEQYF.

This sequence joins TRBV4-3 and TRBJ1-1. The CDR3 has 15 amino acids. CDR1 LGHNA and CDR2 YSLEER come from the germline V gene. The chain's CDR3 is CASSQDGLLNTEAFF.

CDR3: CASSRGTSVNNEQFF. This chain links TRBV4-3 with TRBJ2-1; TCRdb outputs TRBD2, but without DNA this stays unchecked. The CDR3 has 15 amino acids. CDR1 is LGHNA, CDR2 YSLEER, per germline.

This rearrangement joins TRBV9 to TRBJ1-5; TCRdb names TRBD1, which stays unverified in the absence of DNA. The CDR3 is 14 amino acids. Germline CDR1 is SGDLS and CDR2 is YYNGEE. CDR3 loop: CASSPRTGPGPQHF.

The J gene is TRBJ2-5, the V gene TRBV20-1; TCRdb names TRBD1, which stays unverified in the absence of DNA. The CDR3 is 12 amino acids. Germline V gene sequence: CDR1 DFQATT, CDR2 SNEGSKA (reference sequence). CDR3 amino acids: CSAPTGGKTQYF.

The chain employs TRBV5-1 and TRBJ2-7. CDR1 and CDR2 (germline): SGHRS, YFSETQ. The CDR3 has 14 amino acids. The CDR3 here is CASSLPDGSYEQYF.

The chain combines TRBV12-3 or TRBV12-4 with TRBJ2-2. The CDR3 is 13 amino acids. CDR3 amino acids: CASSSYNTGELFF.

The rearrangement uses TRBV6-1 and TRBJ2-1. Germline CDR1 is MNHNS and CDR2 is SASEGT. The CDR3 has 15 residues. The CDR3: CASRGWIGLYNEQFF.

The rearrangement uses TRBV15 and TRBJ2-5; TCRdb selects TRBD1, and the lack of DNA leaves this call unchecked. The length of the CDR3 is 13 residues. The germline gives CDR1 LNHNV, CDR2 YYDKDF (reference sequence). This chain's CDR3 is CATSGGRSWTQYF.

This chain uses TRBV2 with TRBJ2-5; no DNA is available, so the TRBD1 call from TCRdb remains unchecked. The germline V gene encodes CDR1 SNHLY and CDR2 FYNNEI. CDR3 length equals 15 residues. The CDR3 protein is CASSDSRQGGKTQYF. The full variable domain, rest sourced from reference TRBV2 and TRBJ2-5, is EPEVTQTPSHQVTQMGQEVILRCVPISNHLYFYWYRQILGQKVEFLVSFYNNEISEKSEIFDDQFSVERPDGSNFTLKIRSTKLEDSAMYFCASSDSRQGGKTQYFGPGTRLLVL.

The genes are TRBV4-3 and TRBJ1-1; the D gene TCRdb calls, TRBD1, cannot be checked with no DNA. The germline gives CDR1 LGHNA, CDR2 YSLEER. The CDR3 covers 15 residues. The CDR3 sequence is CASSQDGGSDTEAFF.